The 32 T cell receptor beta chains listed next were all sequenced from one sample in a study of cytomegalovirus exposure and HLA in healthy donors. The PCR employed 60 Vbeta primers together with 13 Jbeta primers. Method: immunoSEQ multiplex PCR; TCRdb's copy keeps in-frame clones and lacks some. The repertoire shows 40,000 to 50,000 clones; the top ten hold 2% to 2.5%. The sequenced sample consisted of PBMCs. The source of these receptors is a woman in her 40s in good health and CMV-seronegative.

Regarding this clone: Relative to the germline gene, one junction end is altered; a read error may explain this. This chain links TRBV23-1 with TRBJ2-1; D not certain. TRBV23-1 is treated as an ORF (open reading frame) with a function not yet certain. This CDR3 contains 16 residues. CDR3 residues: CASSQSNNRSDNEQFF. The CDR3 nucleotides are TGCGCCAGCAGTCAATCGAACAACCGCTCCGACAATGAGCAGTTCTTC.

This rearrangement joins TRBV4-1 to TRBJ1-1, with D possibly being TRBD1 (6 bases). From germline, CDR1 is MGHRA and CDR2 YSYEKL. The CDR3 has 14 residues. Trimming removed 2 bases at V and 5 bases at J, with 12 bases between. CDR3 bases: TGCGCCAGCAGCCAAACCAGGGGAGGGACTGAAGCTTTCTTT. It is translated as CASSQTRGGTEAFF.

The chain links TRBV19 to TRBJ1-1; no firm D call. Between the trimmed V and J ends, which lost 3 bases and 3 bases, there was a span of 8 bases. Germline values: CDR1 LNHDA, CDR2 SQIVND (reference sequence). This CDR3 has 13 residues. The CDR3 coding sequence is TGTGCCAGTAGTATGCGCGGGGACACTGAAGCTTTCTTT. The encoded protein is CASSMRGDTEAFF.

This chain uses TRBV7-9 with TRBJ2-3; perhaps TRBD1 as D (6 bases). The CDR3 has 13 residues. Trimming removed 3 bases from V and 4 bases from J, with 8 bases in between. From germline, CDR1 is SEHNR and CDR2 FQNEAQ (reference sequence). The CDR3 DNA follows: TGTGCCAGCAGCTTCTCAGGGGCAGATACGCAGTATTTT. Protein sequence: CASSFSGADTQYF.

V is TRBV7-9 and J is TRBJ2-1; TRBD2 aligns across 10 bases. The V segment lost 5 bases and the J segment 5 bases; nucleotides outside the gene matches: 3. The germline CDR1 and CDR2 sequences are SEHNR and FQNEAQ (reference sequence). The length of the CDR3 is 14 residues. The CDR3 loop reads CASSIGLADNEQFF. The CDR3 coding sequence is TGTGCCAGCAGCATTGGACTAGCGGACAATGAGCAGTTCTTC.

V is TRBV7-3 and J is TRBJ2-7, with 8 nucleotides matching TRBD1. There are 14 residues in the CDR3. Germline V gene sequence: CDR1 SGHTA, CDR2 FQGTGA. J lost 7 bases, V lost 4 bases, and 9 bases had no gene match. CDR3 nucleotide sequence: TGTGCCAGCAGCTCTCGGACAGGGACGGGTGAGCAGTACTTC. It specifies CASSSRTGTGEQYF.

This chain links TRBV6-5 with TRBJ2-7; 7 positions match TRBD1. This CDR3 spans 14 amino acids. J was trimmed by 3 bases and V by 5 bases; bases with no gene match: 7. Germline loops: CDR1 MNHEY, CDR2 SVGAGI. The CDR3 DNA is TGTGCCAGCAGTCCCTGGACAGGTGGCTACGAGCAGTACTTC. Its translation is CASSPWTGGYEQYF.

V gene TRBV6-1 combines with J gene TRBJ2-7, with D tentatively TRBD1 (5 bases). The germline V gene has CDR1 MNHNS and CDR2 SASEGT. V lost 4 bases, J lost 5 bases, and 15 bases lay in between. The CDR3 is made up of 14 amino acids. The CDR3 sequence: CASSVRSRVDEQYF. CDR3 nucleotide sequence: TGTGCCAGCAGTGTTCGCAGCAGGGTCGACGAGCAGTACTTC.

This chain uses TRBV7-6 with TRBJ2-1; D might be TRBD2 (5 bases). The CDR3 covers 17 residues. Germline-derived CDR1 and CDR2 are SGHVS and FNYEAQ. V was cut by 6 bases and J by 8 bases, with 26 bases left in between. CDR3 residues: CASSFRPLGSPSDEQFF. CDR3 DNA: TGTGCCAGCAGTTTTAGGCCCCTTGGGAGCCCCAGCGATGAGCAGTTCTTC.

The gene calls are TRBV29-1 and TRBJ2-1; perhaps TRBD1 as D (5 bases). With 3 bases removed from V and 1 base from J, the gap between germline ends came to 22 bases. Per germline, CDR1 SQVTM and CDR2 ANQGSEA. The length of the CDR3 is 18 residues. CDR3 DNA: TGCAGCGTTGAGCTGCATGGAATAGGACATGCTTCCTACAATGAGCAGTTCTTC. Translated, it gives CSVELHGIGHASYNEQFF.

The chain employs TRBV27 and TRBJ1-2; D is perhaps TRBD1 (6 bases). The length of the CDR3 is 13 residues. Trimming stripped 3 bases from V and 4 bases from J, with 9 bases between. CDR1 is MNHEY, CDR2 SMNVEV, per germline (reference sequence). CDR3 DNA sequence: TGTGCCAGCAGTTTGTTACAGGGCTATGGCTACACCTTC. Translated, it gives CASSLLQGYGYTF.

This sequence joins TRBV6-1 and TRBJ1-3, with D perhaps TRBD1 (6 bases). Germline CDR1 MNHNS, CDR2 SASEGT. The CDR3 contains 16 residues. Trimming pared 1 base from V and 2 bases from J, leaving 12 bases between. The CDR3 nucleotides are TGTGCCAGCAGTGAAGTATTGGCAGGGGCTGGAAACACCATATATTTT. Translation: CASSEVLAGAGNTIYF.

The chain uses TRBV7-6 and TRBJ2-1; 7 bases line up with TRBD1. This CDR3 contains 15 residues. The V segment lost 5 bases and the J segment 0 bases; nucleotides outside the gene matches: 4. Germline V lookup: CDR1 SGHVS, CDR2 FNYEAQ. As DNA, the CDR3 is TGTGCCAGCAGCCAGGGGACAGTCTCCTACAATGAGCAGTTCTTC. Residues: CASSQGTVSYNEQFF.

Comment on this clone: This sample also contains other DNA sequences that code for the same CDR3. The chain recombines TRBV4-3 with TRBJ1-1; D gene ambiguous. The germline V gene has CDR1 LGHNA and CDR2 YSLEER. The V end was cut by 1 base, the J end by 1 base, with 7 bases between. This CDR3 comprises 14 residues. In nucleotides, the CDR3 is TGCGCCAGCAGCCAAGGAGGGAGGAACACTGAAGCTTTCTTT. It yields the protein CASSQGGRNTEAFF.

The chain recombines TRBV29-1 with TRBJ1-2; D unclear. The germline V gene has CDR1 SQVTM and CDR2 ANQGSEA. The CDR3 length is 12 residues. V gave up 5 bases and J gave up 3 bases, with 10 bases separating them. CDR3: CSVTQADYGYTF. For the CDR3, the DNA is TGCAGCGTTACCCAGGCTGACTATGGCTACACCTTC.

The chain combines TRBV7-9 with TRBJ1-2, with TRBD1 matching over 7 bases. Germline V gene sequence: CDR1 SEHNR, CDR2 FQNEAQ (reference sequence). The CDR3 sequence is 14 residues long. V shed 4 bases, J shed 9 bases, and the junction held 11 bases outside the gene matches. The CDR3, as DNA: TGTGCCAGCAGCTCGTGGACAGGCCCCTCTAGCTACACCTTC. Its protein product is CASSSWTGPSSYTF.

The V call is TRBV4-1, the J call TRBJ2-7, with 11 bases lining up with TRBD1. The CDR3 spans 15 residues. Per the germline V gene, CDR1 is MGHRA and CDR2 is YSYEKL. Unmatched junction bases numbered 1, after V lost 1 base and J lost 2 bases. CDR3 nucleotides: TGCGCCAGCAGCCAAGGGACAGGGGGCACCTACGAGCAGTACTTC. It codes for CASSQGTGGTYEQYF.

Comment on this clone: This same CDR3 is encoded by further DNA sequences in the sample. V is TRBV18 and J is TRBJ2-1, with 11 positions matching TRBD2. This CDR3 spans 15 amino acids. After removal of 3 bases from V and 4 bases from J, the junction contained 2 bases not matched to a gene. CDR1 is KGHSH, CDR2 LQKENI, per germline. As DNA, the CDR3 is TGTGCCAGCTCACCGGGACTAGCGGATTACAATGAGCAGTTCTTC. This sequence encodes CASSPGLADYNEQFF.

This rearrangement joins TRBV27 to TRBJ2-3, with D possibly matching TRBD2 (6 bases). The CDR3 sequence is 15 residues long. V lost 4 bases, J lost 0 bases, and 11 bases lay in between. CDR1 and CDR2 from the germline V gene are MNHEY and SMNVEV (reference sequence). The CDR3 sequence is CASSSEGMSTDTQYF. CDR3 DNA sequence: TGTGCCAGCAGTTCGGAGGGGATGAGCACAGATACGCAGTATTTT.

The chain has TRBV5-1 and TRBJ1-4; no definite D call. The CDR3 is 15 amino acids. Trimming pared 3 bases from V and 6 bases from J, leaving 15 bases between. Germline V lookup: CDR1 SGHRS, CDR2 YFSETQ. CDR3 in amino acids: CASSSLGNSDEKLFF. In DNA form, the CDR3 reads TGCGCCAGCAGCTCCCTAGGAAATTCGGATGAAAAACTGTTTTTT.

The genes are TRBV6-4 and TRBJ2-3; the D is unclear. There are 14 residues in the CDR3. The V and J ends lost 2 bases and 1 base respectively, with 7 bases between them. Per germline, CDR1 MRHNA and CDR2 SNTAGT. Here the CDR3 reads CASSDGPGTDTQYF. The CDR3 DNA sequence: TGTGCCAGCAGTGACGGCCCCGGCACAGATACGCAGTATTTT.

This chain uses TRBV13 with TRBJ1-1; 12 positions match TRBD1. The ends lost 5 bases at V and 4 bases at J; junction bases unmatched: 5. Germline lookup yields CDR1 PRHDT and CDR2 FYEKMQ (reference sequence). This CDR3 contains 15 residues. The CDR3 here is CASSGGQGAITEAFF. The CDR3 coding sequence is TGTGCCAGCAGCGGGGGACAGGGGGCCATCACTGAAGCTTTCTTT.

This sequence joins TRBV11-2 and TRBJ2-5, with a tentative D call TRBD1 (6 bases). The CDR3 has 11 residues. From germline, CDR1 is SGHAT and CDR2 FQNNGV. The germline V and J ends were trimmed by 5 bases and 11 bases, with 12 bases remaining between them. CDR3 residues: CASSIRGEQYF. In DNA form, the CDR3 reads TGTGCCAGCAGCATCAGGGGTGAGCAGTACTTC. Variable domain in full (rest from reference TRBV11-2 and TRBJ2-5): EAGVAQSPRYKIIEKRQSVAFWCNPISGHATLYWYQQILGQGPKLLIQFQNNGVVDDSQLPKDRFSAERLKGVDSTLKIQPAKLEDSAVYLCASSIRGEQYFGPGTRLLVL.

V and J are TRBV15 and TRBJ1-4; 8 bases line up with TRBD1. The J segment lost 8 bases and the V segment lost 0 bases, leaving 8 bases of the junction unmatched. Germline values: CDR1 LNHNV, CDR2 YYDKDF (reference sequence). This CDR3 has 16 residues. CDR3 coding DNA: TGTGCCACCAGCAGAGACCGGGACAGGACCTACGAAAAACTGTTTTTT. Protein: CATSRDRDRTYEKLFF.

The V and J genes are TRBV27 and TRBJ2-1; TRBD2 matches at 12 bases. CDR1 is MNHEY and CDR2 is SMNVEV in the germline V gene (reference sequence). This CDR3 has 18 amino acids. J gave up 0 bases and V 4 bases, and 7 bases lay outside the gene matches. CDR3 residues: CASSSGLAGPSSYNEQFF. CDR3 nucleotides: TGTGCCAGCAGTTCGGGACTAGCGGGCCCGAGCTCCTACAATGAGCAGTTCTTC.

The CDR3 DNA follows: TGCAGCGCTGCCACCGGGACAGACTATGGCTACACCTTC. Protein: CSAATGTDYGYTF. The chain recombines TRBV29-1 with TRBJ1-2, with TRBD1 matching 7 bases. CDR1 is SQVTM, CDR2 ANQGSEA, per germline. V lost 7 bases, J lost 3 bases, and 8 bases stayed unmatched. There are 13 residues in the CDR3.

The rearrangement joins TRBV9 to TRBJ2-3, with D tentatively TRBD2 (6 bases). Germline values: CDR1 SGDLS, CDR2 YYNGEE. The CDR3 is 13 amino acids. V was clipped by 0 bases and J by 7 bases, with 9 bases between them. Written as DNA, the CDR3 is TGTGCCAGCAGCGTAGCGGGGGAAAATACGCAGTATTTT. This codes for CASSVAGENTQYF.

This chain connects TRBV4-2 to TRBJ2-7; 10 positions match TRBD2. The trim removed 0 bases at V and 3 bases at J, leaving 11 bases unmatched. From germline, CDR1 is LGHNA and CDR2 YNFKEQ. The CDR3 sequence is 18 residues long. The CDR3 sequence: CASSQELAGTIKGYEQYF. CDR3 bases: TGTGCCAGCAGCCAAGAACTAGCGGGGACAATCAAGGGCTACGAGCAGTACTTC.

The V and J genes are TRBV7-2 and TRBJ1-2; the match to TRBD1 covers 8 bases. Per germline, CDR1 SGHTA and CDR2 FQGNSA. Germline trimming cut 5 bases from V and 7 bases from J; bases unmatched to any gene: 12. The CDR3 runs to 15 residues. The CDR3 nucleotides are TGTGCCAGCAGCCCCTACACACGACAGGGGTCTGGCTACACCTTC. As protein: CASSPYTRQGSGYTF. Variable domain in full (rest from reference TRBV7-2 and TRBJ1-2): GAGVSQSPSNKVTEKGKDVELRCDPISGHTALYWYRQSLGQGLEFLIYFQGNSAPDKSGLPSDRFSAERTGGSVSTLTIQRTQQEDSAVYLCASSPYTRQGSGYTFGSGTRLTVV.

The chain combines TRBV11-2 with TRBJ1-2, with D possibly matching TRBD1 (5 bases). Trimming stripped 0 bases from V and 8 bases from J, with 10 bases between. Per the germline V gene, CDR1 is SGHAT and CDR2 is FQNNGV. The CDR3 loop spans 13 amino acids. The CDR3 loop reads CASSLEWPGGYTF. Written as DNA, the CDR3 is TGTGCCAGCAGCTTAGAATGGCCAGGGGGCTACACCTTC.

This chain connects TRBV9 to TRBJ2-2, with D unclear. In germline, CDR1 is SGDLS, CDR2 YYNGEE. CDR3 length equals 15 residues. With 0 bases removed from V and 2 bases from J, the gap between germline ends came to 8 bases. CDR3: CASSVVQTNTGELFF. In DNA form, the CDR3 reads TGTGCCAGCAGCGTAGTACAGACAAACACCGGGGAGCTGTTTTTT.

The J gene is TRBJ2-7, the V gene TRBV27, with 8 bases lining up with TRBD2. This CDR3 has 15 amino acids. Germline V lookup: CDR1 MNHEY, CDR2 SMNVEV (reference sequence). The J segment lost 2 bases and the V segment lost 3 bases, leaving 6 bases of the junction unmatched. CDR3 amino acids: CASSFKAGGAYEQYF. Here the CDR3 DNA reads TGTGCCAGCAGTTTTAAGGCGGGAGGAGCCTACGAGCAGTACTTC.